These 10 T cell receptor beta chains came from one sample sequenced in a study of T cells after posttransplantation cyclophosphamide. Cyclophosphamide on days +3 and +4 followed busulfan-fludarabine conditioning and a marrow graft. The method was immunoSEQ multiplex PCR; TCRdb's version includes in-frame clones alone and lacks a portion of them. The sample lists fewer than 8,000 clones; roughly 79% were seen once. Sequencing was performed on CD8+ T cells sorted from PBMCs, taken 1404 days after allogeneic stem cell transplant with posttransplant cyclophosphamide. The source is a female patient in her fifties who received an allogeneic stem cell transplant from a related donor, was CMV-positive, and had no GVHD. The T cells may come from the graft donor.

A remark on this clone: Different DNA sequences within this sample yield the same CDR3. The rearrangement uses TRBV10-3 and TRBJ1-5; 8 nucleotides line up with TRBD1. This CDR3 region has 14 residues. The germline CDR1 and CDR2 sequences are ENHRY and SYGVKD. V lost 8 bases to trimming and J lost 0 bases; unmatched junction nucleotides: 3. CDR3 sequence (DNA): TGTGCCATCGGGACAGGCGATAGCAATCAGCCCCAGCATTTT. Amino acid sequence: CAIGTGDSNQPQHF.

The chain employs TRBV9 and TRBJ1-1; D remains unclear. CDR1 and CDR2 from the germline V gene are SGDLS and YYNGEE. CDR3 size: 16 residues. V lost 0 bases, J lost 1 base, and 13 bases lay in between. The CDR3 DNA is TGTGCCAGCAGCGTAGTAGGAGCGGTCGGGAACACTGAAGCTTTCTTT. Translation gives CASSVVGAVGNTEAFF. The entire variable domain, with the rest obtained from reference TRBV9 and TRBJ1-1, is as follows: DSGVTQTPKHLITATGQRVTLRCSPRSGDLSVYWYQQSLDQGLQFLIQYYNGEERAKGNILERFSAQQFPDLHSELNLSSLELGDSALYFCASSVVGAVGNTEAFFGQGTRLTVV.

Turning to this clone: This sample also contains other DNA sequences that code for the same CDR3. The chain couples TRBV27 to TRBJ1-5; 8 positions agree with TRBD1. V gave up 3 bases and J gave up 4 bases; unmatched junction bases: 2. Germline lookup yields CDR1 MNHEY and CDR2 SMNVEV (reference sequence). The length of the CDR3 is 14 residues. The CDR3 region has the DNA TGTGCCAGCAGTTTCAGGGGGCCTAATCAGCCCCAGCATTTT. Its translation: CASSFRGPNQPQHF.

The V and J genes are TRBV6-6 and TRBJ2-7; D perhaps matches TRBD1 (6 bases). V shed 4 bases and J shed 3 bases, with 10 bases lying between them. CDR1 MNHNY and CDR2 SVGAGI come from the germline V gene (reference sequence). The CDR3 has 13 residues. The DNA of the CDR3 is TGTGCCAGCAGTTTCACAGGGCGCTACGAGCAGTACTTC. As protein: CASSFTGRYEQYF.

The chain couples TRBV6-6 to TRBJ1-1; perhaps TRBD1 as D (6 bases). Germline CDR1 reads MNHNY; CDR2 reads SVGAGI (reference sequence). V was cut by 2 bases and J by 5 bases, with 15 bases left in between. The CDR3 contains 15 residues. The CDR3: CASSYPTGSKTEAFF. CDR3 DNA: TGTGCCAGCAGTTACCCCACAGGGAGCAAAACTGAAGCTTTCTTT.

The chain is built from TRBV27 and TRBJ2-1; TRBD1 agrees at 9 bases. Germline V gene lookup returns CDR1 MNHEY and CDR2 SMNVEV (reference sequence). Trimming took 6 bases from V and 6 from J; bases not matched to a gene: 6. The CDR3 is made up of 14 amino acids. For the CDR3, the DNA is TGTGCCAGCAGACTGGGACAGGGCTTCAATGAGCAGTTCTTC. Protein: CASRLGQGFNEQFF.

CDR3 protein: CASSPRQVVNEQYF. CDR3 in DNA: TGTGCCAGCAGTCCCAGACAGGTTGTGAACGAGCAGTACTTC. The chain joins TRBV28 to TRBJ2-7; D is perhaps TRBD1 (6 bases). In germline, CDR1 is MDHEN, CDR2 SYDVKM. Trimming left V 5 bases short and J 5 bases short, with 16 bases between. This CDR3 region has 14 residues.

The chain carries TRBV7-8 and TRBJ2-7; TRBD1 might be the D (6 bases). Germline V lookup: CDR1 SGHVS, CDR2 FQNEAQ. CDR3 length equals 15 residues. The V end was cut by 5 bases, the J end by 2 bases, with 16 bases between. This CDR3 reads CASSPGLGAPYEQYF. Here the CDR3 DNA reads TGTGCCAGCAGCCCAGGGCTGGGGGCCCCCTACGAGCAGTACTTC.

The J gene is TRBJ2-3, the V gene TRBV19, with D maybe TRBD1 (6 bases). CDR3 length equals 13 residues. Germline CDR1 is LNHDA and CDR2 is SQIVND (reference sequence). The V end lost 5 bases, the J end lost 2 bases, and 8 bases lay between the germline ends. The CDR3 DNA sequence: TGTGCCAGTAGTCGGACAGCCACAGATACGCAGTATTTT. Its protein product is CASSRTATDTQYF.

This clone was counted only a few times. The chain joins TRBV5-6 to TRBJ1-5, with D uncertain. Trimming took 4 bases from V and 1 from J, leaving 9 bases between them. The CDR3 sequence is 14 residues long. In germline, CDR1 is SGHDT, CDR2 YYEEEE. DNA of the CDR3: TGTGCCAGCAGCCAACAAGCGAGCAATCAGCCCCAGCATTTT. It translates to CASSQQASNQPQHF.